This T cell receptor beta chain was sequenced for a study of blood T cell repertoires in COVID-19. Clones were read by immunoSEQ multiplex PCR, and TCRdb kept only the in-frame ones, dropping some. The table lists about 360,000 clones, roughly 77% of them singletons. This CDR3 contains 17 residues. The germline CDR1 and CDR2 sequences are MNHEY and SVGEGT. V lost 0 bases to trimming and J lost 0 bases, with 12 bases between them. The sample was peripheral blood. This TCR came from a human donor with acute or convalescent COVID-19. The donor label of this sample is uncertain. The chain recombines TRBV6-2 or TRBV6-3 with TRBJ2-4, with D tentatively TRBD2 (5 bases). CDR3 loop: CASSYSYGLLAKNIQYF. DNA of the CDR3: TGTGCCAGCAGTTACTCTTATGGACTCCTAGCCAAAAACATTCAGTACTTC.